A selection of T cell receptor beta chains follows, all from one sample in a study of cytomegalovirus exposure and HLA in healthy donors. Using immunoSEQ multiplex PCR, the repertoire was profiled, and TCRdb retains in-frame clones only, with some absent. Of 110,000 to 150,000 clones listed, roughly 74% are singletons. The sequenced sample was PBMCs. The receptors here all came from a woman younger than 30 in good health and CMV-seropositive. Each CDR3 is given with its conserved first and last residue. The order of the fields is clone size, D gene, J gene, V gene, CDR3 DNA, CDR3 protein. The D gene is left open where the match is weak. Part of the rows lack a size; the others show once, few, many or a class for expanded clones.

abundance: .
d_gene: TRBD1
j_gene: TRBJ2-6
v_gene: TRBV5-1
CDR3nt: TGCGCCAGCAGAGATAGGACAGGGGCGCCTGGGGCCAACGTCCTGACTTTC
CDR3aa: CASRDRTGAPGANVLTF

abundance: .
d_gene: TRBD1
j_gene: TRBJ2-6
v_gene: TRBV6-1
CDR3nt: TGTGGAACAGGGGGTAGCTCTGGGGCCAACGTCCTGACTTTC
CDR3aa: CGTGGSSGANVLTF

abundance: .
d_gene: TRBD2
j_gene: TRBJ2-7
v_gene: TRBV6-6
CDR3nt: TGTGCCAGCAGAGGGACTAGCGAGCAAAGGGTCTACGAGCAGTACTTC
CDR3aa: CASRGTSEQRVYEQYF

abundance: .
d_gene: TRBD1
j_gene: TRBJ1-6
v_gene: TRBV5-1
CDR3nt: TGCGCCAGCAGCTTCGGACAGGGCCCCTCACCCCTCCACTTT
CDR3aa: CASSFGQGPSPLHF

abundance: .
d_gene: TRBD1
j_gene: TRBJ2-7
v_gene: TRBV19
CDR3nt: TGTGCCAGTAGTGCTCCGGGACAGGCCCCCTACGAGCAGTACTTC
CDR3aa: CASSAPGQAPYEQYF

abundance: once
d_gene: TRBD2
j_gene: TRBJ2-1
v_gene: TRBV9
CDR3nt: TGTGCCAGCAGCGTAGGAGGTAGCGGGTACTACAATGAGCAGTTCTTC
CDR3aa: CASSVGGSGYYNEQFF

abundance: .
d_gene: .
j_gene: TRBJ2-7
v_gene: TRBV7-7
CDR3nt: TGTGCCAGCAGCCCTAGGACTCGAACCTACGAGCAGTACTTC
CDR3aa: CASSPRTRTYEQYF

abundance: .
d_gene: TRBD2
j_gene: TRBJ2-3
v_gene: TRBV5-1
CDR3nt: TGCGCCAGCAGCGGGGCGGGGGGCACAGATACGCAGTATTTT
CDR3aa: CASSGAGGTDTQYF

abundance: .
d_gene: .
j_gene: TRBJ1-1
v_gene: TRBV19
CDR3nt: TGTGCCAGTACTCCGGACAGCCCCACTGAAGCTTTCTTT
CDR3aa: CASTPDSPTEAFF

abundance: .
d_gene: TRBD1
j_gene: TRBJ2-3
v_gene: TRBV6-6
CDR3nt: TGTGCCAGCAGTGTACAGGGGGGAGCAACAGATACGCAGTATTTT
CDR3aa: CASSVQGGATDTQYF

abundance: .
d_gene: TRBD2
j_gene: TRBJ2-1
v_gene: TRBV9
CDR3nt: TGTGCCAGCAGCCTCTCCCCGGGGGGGGTCAATGAGCAGTTCTTC
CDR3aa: CASSLSPGGVNEQFF

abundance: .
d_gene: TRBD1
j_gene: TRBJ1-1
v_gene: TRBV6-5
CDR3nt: TGTGCCAGCAAACGAAACAGGGGAGATACTGAAGCTTTCTTT
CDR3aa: CASKRNRGDTEAFF

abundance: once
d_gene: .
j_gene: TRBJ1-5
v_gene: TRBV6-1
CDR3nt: TGTGCCAGCAGTGAAGCTTTCGTCAATCAGCCCCAGCATTTT
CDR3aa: CASSEAFVNQPQHF

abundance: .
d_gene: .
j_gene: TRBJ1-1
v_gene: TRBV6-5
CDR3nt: TGTGCCAGCAGTTACGAGGGGGACACTGAAGCTTTCTTT
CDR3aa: CASSYEGDTEAFF

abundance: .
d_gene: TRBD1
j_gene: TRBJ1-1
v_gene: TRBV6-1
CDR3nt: TGTGCCAGCAGTGAAGGGACAGGGGGCCGGAGGACTGAAGCTTTCTTT
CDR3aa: CASSEGTGGRRTEAFF

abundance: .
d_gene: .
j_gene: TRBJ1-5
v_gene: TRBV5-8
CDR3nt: TGTGCCAGCAGCTTAACAGGGCCCCTCGAGCCCCAGCATTTT
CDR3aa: CASSLTGPLEPQHF

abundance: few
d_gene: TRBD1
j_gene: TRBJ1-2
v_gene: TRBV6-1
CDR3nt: TGTGCCAGCACTAATCGCGGGACAGGGAACTATGGCTACACCTTC
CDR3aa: CASTNRGTGNYGYTF

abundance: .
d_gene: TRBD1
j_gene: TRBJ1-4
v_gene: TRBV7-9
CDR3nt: TGTGCCAGCAGCTTGATCCGGACCAGGGGGCGTAGGGAAAAACTGTTTTTT
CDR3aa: CASSLIRTRGRREKLFF

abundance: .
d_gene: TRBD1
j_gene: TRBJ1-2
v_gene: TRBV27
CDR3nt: TGTGCCAGCAGTTTTTACCGGGACAGGGGGCGCTTCTATGGCTACACCTTC
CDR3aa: CASSFYRDRGRFYGYTF

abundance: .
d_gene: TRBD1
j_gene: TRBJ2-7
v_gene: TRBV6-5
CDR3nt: TGTGCCAGCAGTGACGGACAGGGGAGGAACGAGCAGTACTTC
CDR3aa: CASSDGQGRNEQYF

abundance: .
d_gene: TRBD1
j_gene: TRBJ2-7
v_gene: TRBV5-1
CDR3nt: TGCGCCAGCAGCTTGTCTGATCCCGGACAGGGGGCCCTCTACGAGCAGTACTTC
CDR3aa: CASSLSDPGQGALYEQYF

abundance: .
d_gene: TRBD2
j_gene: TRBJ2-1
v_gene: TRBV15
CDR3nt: TGTGCCACCAGCACCCTCGGACTAGCGGGGGGGAGCTCCTACAATGAGCAGTTCTTC
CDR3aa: CATSTLGLAGGSSYNEQFF

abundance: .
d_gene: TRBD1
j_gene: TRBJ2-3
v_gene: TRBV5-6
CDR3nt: TGTGCCAGCAGCTCACTTATCGGACAGGGGGCGTACACAGATACGCAGTATTTT
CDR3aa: CASSSLIGQGAYTDTQYF

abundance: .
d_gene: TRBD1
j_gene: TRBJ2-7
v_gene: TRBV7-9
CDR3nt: TGTGCCAGCAGCTTCGACAGGGGGAGCCACGAGCAGTACTTC
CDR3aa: CASSFDRGSHEQYF

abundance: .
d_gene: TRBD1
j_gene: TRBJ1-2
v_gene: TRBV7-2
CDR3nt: TGTGCCAGCAGCTTATCCACAGGGGGAAGTAACTATGGCTACACCTTC
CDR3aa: CASSLSTGGSNYGYTF

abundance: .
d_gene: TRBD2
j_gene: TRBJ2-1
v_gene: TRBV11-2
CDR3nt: TGTGCCAGCAGCGAGCCCCGAGCGGGGGTATACAATGAGCAGTTCTTC
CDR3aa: CASSEPRAGVYNEQFF

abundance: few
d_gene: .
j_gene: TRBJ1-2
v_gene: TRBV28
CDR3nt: TGTGCCAGCACCCTCACGGGAAAGACTGGCTACACCTTC
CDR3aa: CASTLTGKTGYTF

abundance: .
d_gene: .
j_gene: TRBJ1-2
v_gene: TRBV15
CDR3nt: TGTGCCACCAGCAGAGATCACGTGGGGGGGGGCTACACCTTC
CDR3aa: CATSRDHVGGGYTF

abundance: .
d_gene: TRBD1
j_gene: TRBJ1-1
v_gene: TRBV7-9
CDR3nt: TGTGCCAGCAGCTTATCGCCAGGGACAGGGGGTACTGAAGCTTTCTTT
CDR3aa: CASSLSPGTGGTEAFF

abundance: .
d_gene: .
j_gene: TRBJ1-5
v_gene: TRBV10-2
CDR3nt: TGCGCCAGCAGTGAAATATATAGCAATCAGCCCCAGCATTTT
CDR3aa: CASSEIYSNQPQHF

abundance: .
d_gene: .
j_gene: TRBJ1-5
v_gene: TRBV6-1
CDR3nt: TGTGCCAGTATGAGGGACAATCAGCCCCAGCATTTT
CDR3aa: CASMRDNQPQHF

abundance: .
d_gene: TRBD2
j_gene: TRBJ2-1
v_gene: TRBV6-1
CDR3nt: TGTGCCAGCAGTTCTCTAGCGGGGGAATACAATGAGCAGTTCTTC
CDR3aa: CASSSLAGEYNEQFF

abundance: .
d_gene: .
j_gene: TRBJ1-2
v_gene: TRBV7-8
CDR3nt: TGTGCCAGCAGCTTATCCGGGACACGGAGTGAGGGCTACACCTTC
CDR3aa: CASSLSGTRSEGYTF

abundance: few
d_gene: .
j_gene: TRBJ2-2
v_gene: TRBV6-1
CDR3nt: TGTGCCAGCAGTCGGACACTTAACACCGGGGAGCTGTTTTTT
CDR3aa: CASSRTLNTGELFF

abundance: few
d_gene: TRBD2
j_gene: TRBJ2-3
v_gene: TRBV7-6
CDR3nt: TGTGCCAGCAGCTTAGCCGGGACTAGCGGGGGACCAACGGATACGCAGTATTTT
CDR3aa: CASSLAGTSGGPTDTQYF

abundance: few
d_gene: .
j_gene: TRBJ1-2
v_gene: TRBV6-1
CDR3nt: TGTGCCAGCAGTGCCGGGGAAAGCTATGGCTACACCTTC
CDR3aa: CASSAGESYGYTF

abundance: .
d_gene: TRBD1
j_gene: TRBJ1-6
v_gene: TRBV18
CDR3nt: TGTGCCAGCTCACCGGACAGGACCACCTCCTATAATTCACCCCTCCACTTT
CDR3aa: CASSPDRTTSYNSPLHF

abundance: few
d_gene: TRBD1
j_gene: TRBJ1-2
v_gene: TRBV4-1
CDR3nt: TGCGCCAGCAGCCGGACAGGGGGAAATAACTATGGCTACACCTTC
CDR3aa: CASSRTGGNNYGYTF

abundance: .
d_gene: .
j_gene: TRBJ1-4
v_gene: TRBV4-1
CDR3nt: TGCGCCAGCAGGACTATTTGGGCAGAAAATGAAAAACTGTTTTTT
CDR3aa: CASRTIWAENEKLFF

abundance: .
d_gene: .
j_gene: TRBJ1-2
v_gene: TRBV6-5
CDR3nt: TGTGCCAGCAGTTCCCAGGGTACCCATGGCTACACCTTC
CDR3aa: CASSSQGTHGYTF

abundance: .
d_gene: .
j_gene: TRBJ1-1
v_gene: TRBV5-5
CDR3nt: TGTGCCAGCAGCTTGCAGGGCTACACTGAAGCTTTCTTT
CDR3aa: CASSLQGYTEAFF

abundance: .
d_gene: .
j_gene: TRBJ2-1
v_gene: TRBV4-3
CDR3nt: TGCGCCAGCAGCCAAGATCACTCCTTGAACAGTGAGCAGTTCTTC
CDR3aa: CASSQDHSLNSEQFF

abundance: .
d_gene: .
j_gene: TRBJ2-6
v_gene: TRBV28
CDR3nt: TGTGCCAGCAGCTTACAGGCTGGGGCCAACGTCCTGACTTTC
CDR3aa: CASSLQAGANVLTF

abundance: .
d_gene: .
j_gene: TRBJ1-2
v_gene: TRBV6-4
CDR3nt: TGTGCCAGCAGTGACTCTCACAGAGCACTTTATGGCTACACCTTC
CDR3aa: CASSDSHRALYGYTF

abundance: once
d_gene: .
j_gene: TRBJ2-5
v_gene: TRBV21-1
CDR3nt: TGTGCCAGCCGCCCAGGGGAAGCCCAGTACTTC
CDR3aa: CASRPGEAQYF

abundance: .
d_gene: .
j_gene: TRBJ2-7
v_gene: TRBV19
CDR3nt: TGTGCCAGTAGTATAACAGGGGGGGGATACGAGCAGTACTTC
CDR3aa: CASSITGGGYEQYF

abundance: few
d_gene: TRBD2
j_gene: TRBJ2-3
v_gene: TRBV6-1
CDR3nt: TGTGCCAGCAGTGATCTAGCGGGGAGCACAGATACGCAGTATTTT
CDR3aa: CASSDLAGSTDTQYF

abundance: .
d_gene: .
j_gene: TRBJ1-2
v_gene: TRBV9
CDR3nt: TGTGCCAGCAGCTCACATCAAGTTTTTGGGGGGGAGTATGGCTACACCTTC
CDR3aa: CASSSHQVFGGEYGYTF

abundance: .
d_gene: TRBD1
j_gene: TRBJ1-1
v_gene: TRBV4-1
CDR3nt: TGCGCCAGCAGCCAAGGTCGACAGGGGGCAAGAACTGAAGCTTTCTTT
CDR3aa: CASSQGRQGARTEAFF

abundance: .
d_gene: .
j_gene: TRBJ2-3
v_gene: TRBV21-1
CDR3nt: TGTGCCAGCAGCATTCGGTCTAGCGGGGCCTCATTGTCATTCACAGATACGCAGTATTTT
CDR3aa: CASSIRSSGASLSFTDTQYF

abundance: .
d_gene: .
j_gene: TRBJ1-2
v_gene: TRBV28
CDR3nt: TGTGCCAGCAGTCTCTCCCGGGGCTATGGCTACACCTTC
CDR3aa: CASSLSRGYGYTF